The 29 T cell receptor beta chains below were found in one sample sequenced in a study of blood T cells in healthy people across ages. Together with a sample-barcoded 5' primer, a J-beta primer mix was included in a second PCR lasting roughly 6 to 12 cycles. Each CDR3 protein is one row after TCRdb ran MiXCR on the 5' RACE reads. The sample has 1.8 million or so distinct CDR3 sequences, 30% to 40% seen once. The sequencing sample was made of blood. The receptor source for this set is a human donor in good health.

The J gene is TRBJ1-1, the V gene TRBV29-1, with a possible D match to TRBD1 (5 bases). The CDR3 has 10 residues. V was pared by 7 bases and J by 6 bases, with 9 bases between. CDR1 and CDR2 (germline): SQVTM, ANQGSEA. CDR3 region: CSARDPEAFF. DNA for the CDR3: TGCAGCGCTCGGGACCCTGAAGCTTTCTTT.

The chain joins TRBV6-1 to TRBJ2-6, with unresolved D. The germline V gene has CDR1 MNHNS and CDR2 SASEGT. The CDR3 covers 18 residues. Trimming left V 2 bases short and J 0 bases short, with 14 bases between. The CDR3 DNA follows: TGTGCCAGCAGTGAACGGTGGCAGCAAATCTCTGGGGCCAACGTCCTGACTTTC. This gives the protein CASSERWQQISGANVLTF.

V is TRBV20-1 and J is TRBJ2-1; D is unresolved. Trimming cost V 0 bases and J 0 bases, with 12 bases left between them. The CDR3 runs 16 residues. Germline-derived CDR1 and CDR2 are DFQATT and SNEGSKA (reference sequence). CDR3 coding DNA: TGCAGTGCTAGAGATGGAACAGCGAGCTCCTACAATGAGCAGTTCTTC. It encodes CSARDGTASSYNEQFF.

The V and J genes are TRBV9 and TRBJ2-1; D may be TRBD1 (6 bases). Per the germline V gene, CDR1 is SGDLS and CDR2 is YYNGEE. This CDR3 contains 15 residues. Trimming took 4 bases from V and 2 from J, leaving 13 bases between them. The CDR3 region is CASSRKGDTYNEQFF. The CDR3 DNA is TGTGCCAGCAGCCGAAAAGGGGACACCTACAATGAGCAGTTCTTC.

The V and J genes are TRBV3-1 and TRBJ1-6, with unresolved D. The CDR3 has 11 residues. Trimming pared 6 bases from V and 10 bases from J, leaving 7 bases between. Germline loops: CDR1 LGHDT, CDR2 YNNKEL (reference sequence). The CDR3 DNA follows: TGTGCCAGCAGTCACGGCTCACCCCTCCACTTT. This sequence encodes CASSHGSPLHF.

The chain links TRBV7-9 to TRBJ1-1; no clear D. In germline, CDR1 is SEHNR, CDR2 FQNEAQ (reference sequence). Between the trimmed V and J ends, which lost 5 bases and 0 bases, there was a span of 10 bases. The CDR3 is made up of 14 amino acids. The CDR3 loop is CASSPTLMNTEAFF. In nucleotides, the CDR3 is TGTGCCAGCAGCCCGACTCTCATGAACACTGAAGCTTTCTTT.

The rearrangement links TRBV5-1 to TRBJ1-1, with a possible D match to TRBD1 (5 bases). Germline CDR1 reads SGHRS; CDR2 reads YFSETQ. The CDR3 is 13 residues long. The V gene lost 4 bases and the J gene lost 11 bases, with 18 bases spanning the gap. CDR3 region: CASSATQVGDAFF. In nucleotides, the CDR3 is TGCGCCAGCAGCGCGACCCAAGTTGGGGACGCTTTCTTT.

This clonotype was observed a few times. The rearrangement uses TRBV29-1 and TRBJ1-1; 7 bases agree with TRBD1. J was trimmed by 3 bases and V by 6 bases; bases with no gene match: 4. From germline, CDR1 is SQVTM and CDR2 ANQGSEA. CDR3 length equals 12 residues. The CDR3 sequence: CSVSTGDTEAFF. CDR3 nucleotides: TGCAGCGTCTCCACAGGGGACACTGAAGCTTTCTTT.

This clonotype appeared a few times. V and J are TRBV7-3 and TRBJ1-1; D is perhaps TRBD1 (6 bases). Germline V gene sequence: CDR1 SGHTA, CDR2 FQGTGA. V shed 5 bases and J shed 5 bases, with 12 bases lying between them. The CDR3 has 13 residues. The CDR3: CASSRRGTTEAFF. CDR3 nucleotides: TGTGCCAGCAGCCGAAGGGGGACGACTGAAGCTTTCTTT.

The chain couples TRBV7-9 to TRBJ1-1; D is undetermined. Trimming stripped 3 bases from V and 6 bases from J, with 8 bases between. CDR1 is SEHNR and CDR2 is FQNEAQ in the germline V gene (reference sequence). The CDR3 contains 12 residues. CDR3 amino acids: CASSLVRPEAFF. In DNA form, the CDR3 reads TGTGCCAGCAGCTTGGTTCGGCCTGAAGCTTTCTTT.

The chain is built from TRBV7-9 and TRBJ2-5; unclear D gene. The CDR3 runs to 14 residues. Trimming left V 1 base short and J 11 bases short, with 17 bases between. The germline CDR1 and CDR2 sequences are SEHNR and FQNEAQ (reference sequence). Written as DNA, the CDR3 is TGTGCCAGCAGCTTAGATACTCTCAGGCATGAGCAGTACTTC. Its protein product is CASSLDTLRHEQYF. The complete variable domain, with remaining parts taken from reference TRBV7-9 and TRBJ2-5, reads DTGVSQNPRHKITKRGQNVTFRCDPISEHNRLYWYRQTLGQGPEFLTYFQNEAQLEKSRLLSDRFSAERPKGSFSTLEIQRTEQGDSAMYLCASSLDTLRHEQYFGPGTRLLVL.

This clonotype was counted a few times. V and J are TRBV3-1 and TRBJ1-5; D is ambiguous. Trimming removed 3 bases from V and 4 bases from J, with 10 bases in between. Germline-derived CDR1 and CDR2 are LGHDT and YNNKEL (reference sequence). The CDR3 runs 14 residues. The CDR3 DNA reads TGTGCCAGCAGCCAGGGCCAGCGGAATCAGCCCCAGCATTTT. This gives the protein CASSQGQRNQPQHF.

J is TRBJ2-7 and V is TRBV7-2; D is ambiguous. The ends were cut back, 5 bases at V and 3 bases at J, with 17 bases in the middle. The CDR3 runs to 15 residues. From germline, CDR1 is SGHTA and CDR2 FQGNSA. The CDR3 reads CASSPQPRSLYEQYF. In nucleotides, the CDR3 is TGTGCCAGCAGCCCCCAGCCCAGATCCCTCTACGAGCAGTACTTC. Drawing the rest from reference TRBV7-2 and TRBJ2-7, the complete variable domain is GAGVSQSPSNKVTEKGKDVELRCDPISGHTALYWYRQSLGQGLEFLIYFQGNSAPDKSGLPSDRFSAERTGGSVSTLTIQRTQQEDSAVYLCASSPQPRSLYEQYFGPGTRLTVT.

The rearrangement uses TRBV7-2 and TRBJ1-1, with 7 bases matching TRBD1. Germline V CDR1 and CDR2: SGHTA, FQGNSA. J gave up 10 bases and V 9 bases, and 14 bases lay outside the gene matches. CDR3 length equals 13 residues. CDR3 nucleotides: TGTGCCAGTAGCCCCGGACAGGTCGGAGGAGCTTTCTTT. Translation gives CASSPGQVGGAFF.

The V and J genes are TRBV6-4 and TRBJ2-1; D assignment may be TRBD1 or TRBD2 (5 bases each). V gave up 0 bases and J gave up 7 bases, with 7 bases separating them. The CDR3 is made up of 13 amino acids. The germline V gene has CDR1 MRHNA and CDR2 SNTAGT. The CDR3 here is CASSDSRENEQFF. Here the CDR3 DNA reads TGTGCCAGCAGTGACTCCAGGGAGAATGAGCAGTTCTTC.

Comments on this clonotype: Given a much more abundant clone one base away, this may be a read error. In DNA, the CDR3 is TGTGCCACCAGCAGAGATCTGAGCTCCAACGAGCAGTACTTC. Amino acids: CATSRDLSSNEQYF. This chain uses TRBV15 with TRBJ2-7; no reliable D call. Germline V gene lookup returns CDR1 LNHNV and CDR2 YYDKDF (reference sequence). This CDR3 has 14 residues.

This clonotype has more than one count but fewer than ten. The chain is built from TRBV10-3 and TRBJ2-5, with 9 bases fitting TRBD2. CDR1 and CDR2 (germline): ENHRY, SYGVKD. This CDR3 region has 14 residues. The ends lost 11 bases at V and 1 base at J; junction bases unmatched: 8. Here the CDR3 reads CALSETSGQETQYF. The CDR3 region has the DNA TGTGCCCTAAGTGAGACTAGCGGCCAAGAGACCCAGTACTTC.

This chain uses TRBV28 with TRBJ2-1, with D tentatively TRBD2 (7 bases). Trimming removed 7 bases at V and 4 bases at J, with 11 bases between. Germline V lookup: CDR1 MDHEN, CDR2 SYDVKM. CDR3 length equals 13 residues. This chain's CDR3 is CASIKGGYNEQFF. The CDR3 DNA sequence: TGTGCCAGCATCAAGGGGGGGTACAATGAGCAGTTCTTC.

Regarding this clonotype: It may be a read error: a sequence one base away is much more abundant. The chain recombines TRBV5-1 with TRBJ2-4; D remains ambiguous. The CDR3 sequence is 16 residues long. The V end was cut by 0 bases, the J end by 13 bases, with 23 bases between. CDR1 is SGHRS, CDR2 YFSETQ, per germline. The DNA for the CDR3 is TGCGCCAGCAGCTTGGAGGGTTCGCTTTACCCCTATGAGCAGTACTTC. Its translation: CASSLEGSLYPYEQYF. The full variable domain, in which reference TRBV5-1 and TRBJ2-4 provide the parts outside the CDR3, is KAGVTQTPRYLIKTRGQQVTLSCSPISGHRSVSWYQQTPGQGLQFLFEYFSETQRNKGNFPGRFSGRQFSNSRSEMNVSTLELGDSALYLCASSLEGSLYPYEQYFGAGTRLSVL.

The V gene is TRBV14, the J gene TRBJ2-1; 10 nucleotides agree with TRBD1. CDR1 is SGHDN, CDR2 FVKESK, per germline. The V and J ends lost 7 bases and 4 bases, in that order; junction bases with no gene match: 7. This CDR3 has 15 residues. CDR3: CASTLTGGVYNEQFF. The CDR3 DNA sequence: TGTGCCAGCACCTTGACAGGGGGCGTGTACAATGAGCAGTTCTTC.

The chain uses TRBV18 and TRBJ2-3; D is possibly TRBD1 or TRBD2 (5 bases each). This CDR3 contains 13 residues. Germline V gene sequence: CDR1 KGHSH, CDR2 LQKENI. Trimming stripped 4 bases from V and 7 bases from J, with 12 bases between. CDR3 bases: TGTGCCAGCTCACAGGGACCGACCAATACGCAGTATTTT. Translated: CASSQGPTNTQYF.

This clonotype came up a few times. CDR3 coding DNA: TGTGCCAGCAGTTTAATCCAGATGGGGACTGAAGCTTTCTTT. Its protein product is CASSLIQMGTEAFF. The chain uses TRBV12-3 or TRBV12-4 and TRBJ1-1, with unresolved D. The V and J ends lost 2 bases and 5 bases respectively, with 12 bases between them. This CDR3 has 14 residues.

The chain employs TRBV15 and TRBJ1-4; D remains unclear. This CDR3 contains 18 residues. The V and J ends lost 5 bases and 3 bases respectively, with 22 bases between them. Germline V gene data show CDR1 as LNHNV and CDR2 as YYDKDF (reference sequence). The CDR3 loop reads CATSLDALGLGSNEKLFF. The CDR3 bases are TGTGCCACCAGCCTAGACGCCCTCGGACTAGGGTCTAATGAAAAACTGTTTTTT. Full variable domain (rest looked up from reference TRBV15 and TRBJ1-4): DAMVIQNPRYQVTQFGKPVTLSCSQTLNHNVMYWYQQKSSQAPKLLFHYYDKDFNNEADTPDNFQSRRPNTSFCFLDIRSPGLGDTAMYLCATSLDALGLGSNEKLFFGSGTQLSVL.

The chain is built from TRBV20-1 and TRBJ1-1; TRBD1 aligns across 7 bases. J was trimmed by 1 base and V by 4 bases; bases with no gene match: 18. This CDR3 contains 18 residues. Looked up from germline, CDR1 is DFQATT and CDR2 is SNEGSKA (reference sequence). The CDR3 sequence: CSAIGQVPDDFPNTEAFF. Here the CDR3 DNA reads TGCAGTGCTATCGGACAGGTACCCGACGATTTTCCGAACACTGAAGCTTTCTTT.

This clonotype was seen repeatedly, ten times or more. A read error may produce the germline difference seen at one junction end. The CDR3 region is CASSLGGQPYEQYF. CDR3 DNA sequence: TGTGCCAGCAGTTTAGGGGGACAGCCCTACGAGCAGTACTTC. This chain links TRBV7-2 with TRBJ2-7; 7 nucleotides line up with TRBD1. Germline values: CDR1 SGHTA, CDR2 FQGNSA. The CDR3 covers 14 residues.

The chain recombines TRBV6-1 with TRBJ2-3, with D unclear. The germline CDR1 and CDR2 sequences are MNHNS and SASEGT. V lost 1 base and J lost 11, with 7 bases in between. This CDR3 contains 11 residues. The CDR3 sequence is CASSEGVLQYF. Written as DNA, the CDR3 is TGTGCCAGCAGTGAAGGGGTTCTGCAGTATTTT.

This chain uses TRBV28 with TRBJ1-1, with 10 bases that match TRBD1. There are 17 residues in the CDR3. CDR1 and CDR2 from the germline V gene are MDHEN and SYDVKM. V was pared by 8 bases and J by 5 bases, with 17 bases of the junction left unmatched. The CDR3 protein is CASFPGQGMKGGTEAFF. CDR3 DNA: TGTGCCAGCTTCCCGGGACAGGGGATGAAGGGTGGGACTGAAGCTTTCTTT.

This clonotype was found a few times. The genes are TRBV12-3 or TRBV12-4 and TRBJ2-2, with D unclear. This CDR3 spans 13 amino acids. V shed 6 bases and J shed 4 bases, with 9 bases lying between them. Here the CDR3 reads CASSRYPTGELFF. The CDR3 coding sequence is TGTGCCAGCAGCCGTTATCCCACCGGGGAGCTGTTTTTT.

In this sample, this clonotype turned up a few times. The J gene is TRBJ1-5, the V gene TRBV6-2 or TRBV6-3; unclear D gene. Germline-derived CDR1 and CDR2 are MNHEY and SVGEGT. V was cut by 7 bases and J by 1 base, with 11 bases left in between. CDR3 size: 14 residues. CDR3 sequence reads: CASTSRNSNQPQHF. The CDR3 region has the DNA TGTGCCAGCACCTCCAGAAACAGCAATCAGCCCCAGCATTTT.